A selection of T cell receptor beta chains follows, all from one sample in a study of blood T cell repertoires in COVID-19. Measured with immunoSEQ multiplex PCR; TCRdb has only the in-frame clones, and not every one. The sample holds about 94,000 clones, roughly four fifths seen once. The sequenced sample was peripheral blood. These receptors originate from a man aged 55 to 69 with acute or convalescent COVID-19. Both conserved end residues are part of each CDR3. The D gene is left open where the match is weak. Size values are once, few and many counts, or a class for expanded clones, and some rows have none.

cdr3_nt: TGCGCCAGCAGCTCCGGGACTAATAATGAAAAACTGTTTTTT
cdr3_aa: CASSSGTNNEKLFF
v_call: TRBV5-1
d_call: NA
clone_size: NA
j_call: TRBJ1-4

cdr3_nt: TGCGCCAGCAGCCATAACCCAGGGGGCAATCAGCCCCAGCATTTT
cdr3_aa: CASSHNPGGNQPQHF
v_call: TRBV4-1
d_call: NA
clone_size: NA
j_call: TRBJ1-5

cdr3_nt: TGTGCCATCAGCAGTGAGGTTAGGGGGCACGTCGGCACTGAAGCTTTCTTT
cdr3_aa: CAISSEVRGHVGTEAFF
v_call: TRBV19
d_call: TRBD1
clone_size: NA
j_call: TRBJ1-1

cdr3_nt: TGTGCCAGCAGCTTCCGACTAGCGGGGGAGACAGATACGCAGTATTTT
cdr3_aa: CASSFRLAGETDTQYF
v_call: TRBV7-9
d_call: TRBD2
clone_size: NA
j_call: TRBJ2-3

cdr3_nt: TGTGCCAGCAGCTTGGGTAGGAGCCACTACGAGCAGTACTTC
cdr3_aa: CASSLGRSHYEQYF
v_call: TRBV11-2
d_call: NA
clone_size: NA
j_call: TRBJ2-7

cdr3_nt: TGTGCCAGCAGCTTATTTTTAGGGGGCCAAGAGACCCAGTACTTC
cdr3_aa: CASSLFLGGQETQYF
v_call: TRBV7-9
d_call: NA
clone_size: NA
j_call: TRBJ2-5

cdr3_nt: TGTGCCAGCAGCCAAGATTACACAGGGTATGGCTACACCTTC
cdr3_aa: CASSQDYTGYGYTF
v_call: TRBV3-1/TRBV3-2
d_call: NA
clone_size: NA
j_call: TRBJ1-2

cdr3_nt: TGTGCCAGCAGCCAGGGACAGGGTCGAGGGGGCTACACCTTC
cdr3_aa: CASSQGQGRGGYTF
v_call: TRBV3-1/TRBV3-2
d_call: TRBD1
clone_size: NA
j_call: TRBJ1-2

cdr3_nt: TGCAGCGTGTCCACAGGGGGCGCTGCCTATGGCTACACCTTC
cdr3_aa: CSVSTGGAAYGYTF
v_call: TRBV29-1
d_call: TRBD1
clone_size: NA
j_call: TRBJ1-2

cdr3_nt: TGTGCCAGCAGCTTCTCCCGTAGTGGCACTGAAGCTTTCTTT
cdr3_aa: CASSFSRSGTEAFF
v_call: TRBV7-2
d_call: NA
clone_size: NA
j_call: TRBJ1-1

cdr3_nt: TGTGCCAGCAGTTCGAACTACTACGAGCAGTACTTC
cdr3_aa: CASSSNYYEQYF
v_call: TRBV27
d_call: NA
clone_size: NA
j_call: TRBJ2-7

cdr3_nt: TGTGCCACCAGCAGAGATCGAGGACAATTAAAGCCTTCCGAGCAGTACTTC
cdr3_aa: CATSRDRGQLKPSEQYF
v_call: TRBV15
d_call: NA
clone_size: NA
j_call: TRBJ2-7

cdr3_nt: TGTGCCAGCAGCTTAGAGTGGGGCACAGGGCAGACCCAGCATTTT
cdr3_aa: CASSLEWGTGQTQHF
v_call: TRBV7-9
d_call: NA
clone_size: NA
j_call: TRBJ1-5

cdr3_nt: TGCAGTGCTAGTCGACAGGCCGACTATGGCTACACCTTC
cdr3_aa: CSASRQADYGYTF
v_call: TRBV20-1
d_call: NA
clone_size: NA
j_call: TRBJ1-2

cdr3_nt: TGCGCCAGCAGCCACAACCTACCCTCGTGGACAGGGGGCTCTGGAAACACCATATATTTT
cdr3_aa: CASSHNLPSWTGGSGNTIYF
v_call: TRBV4-1
d_call: TRBD1
clone_size: NA
j_call: TRBJ1-3

cdr3_nt: TGTGCCAGCAGTTACTCGAACAGGGCGGGTCAGCCCCAGCATTTT
cdr3_aa: CASSYSNRAGQPQHF
v_call: TRBV6-5
d_call: NA
clone_size: NA
j_call: TRBJ1-5

cdr3_nt: TGTGCCAGCAGTTACCGACAGGGGGGTTACAATGAGCAGTTCTTC
cdr3_aa: CASSYRQGGYNEQFF
v_call: TRBV6-5
d_call: TRBD1
clone_size: NA
j_call: TRBJ2-1

cdr3_nt: TGTGCCAGCTCACCACAGGAGGGGGCACTTGGAGGAAACACCATATATTTT
cdr3_aa: CASSPQEGALGGNTIYF
v_call: TRBV18
d_call: TRBD1
clone_size: NA
j_call: TRBJ1-3

cdr3_nt: TGTGCCAGCAGTTTAGGAGTGTCGGGCTATGGCTACACCTTC
cdr3_aa: CASSLGVSGYGYTF
v_call: TRBV27
d_call: NA
clone_size: NA
j_call: TRBJ1-2

cdr3_nt: TGTGCCAGCAGGGACAGTTACGAGCAGTACTTC
cdr3_aa: CASRDSYEQYF
v_call: TRBV6-5
d_call: NA
clone_size: once
j_call: TRBJ2-7

cdr3_nt: TGTGCCTGGAGTCTTACAGGGGGAATGAATCAGCCCCAGCATTTT
cdr3_aa: CAWSLTGGMNQPQHF
v_call: TRBV30
d_call: TRBD1
clone_size: NA
j_call: TRBJ1-5

cdr3_nt: TGTGCCTGGAGTGGACAGGTCACTGAAGCTTTCTTT
cdr3_aa: CAWSGQVTEAFF
v_call: TRBV30
d_call: NA
clone_size: NA
j_call: TRBJ1-1

cdr3_nt: TGTGCCAGTAGTACGGGGGGGACAGGGATACTCTACGAGCAGTACTTC
cdr3_aa: CASSTGGTGILYEQYF
v_call: TRBV19
d_call: NA
clone_size: NA
j_call: TRBJ2-7

cdr3_nt: TGTGCCAGCAGTTACTGGACAGGGACTAGCACAGATACGCAGTATTTT
cdr3_aa: CASSYWTGTSTDTQYF
v_call: TRBV6-6
d_call: TRBD1
clone_size: NA
j_call: TRBJ2-3

cdr3_nt: TGTGCCAGGAGGGAGGGGAATGGCTACACCTTC
cdr3_aa: CARREGNGYTF
v_call: TRBV2
d_call: NA
clone_size: NA
j_call: TRBJ1-2

cdr3_nt: TGTGCCAGCAGCCAAGATATCAGGGGGGAGACTGAAGCTTTCTTT
cdr3_aa: CASSQDIRGETEAFF
v_call: TRBV4-2
d_call: TRBD1
clone_size: once
j_call: TRBJ1-1

cdr3_nt: TGTGCCAGTAGTACCCGGGACAGTTGGACTGAAGCTTTCTTT
cdr3_aa: CASSTRDSWTEAFF
v_call: TRBV19
d_call: TRBD1
clone_size: NA
j_call: TRBJ1-1

cdr3_nt: TGTGCCAGCAGCTTGGTCCAGGGGGGAAACACCATATATTTT
cdr3_aa: CASSLVQGGNTIYF
v_call: TRBV5-5
d_call: NA
clone_size: NA
j_call: TRBJ1-3

cdr3_nt: TGTGCCAGCAGCTTAGAAGGACAGCCTACTCATGGCTACACCTTC
cdr3_aa: CASSLEGQPTHGYTF
v_call: TRBV7-2
d_call: NA
clone_size: NA
j_call: TRBJ1-2

cdr3_nt: TGTGCCAGCTCACCGACAGGGAGCTCCTACGAGCAGTACTTC
cdr3_aa: CASSPTGSSYEQYF
v_call: TRBV18
d_call: TRBD1
clone_size: NA
j_call: TRBJ2-7

cdr3_nt: TGCGCCAGCAGCTTGGAAGGGGCAGGCTACACCTTC
cdr3_aa: CASSLEGAGYTF
v_call: TRBV5-1
d_call: NA
clone_size: few
j_call: TRBJ1-2

cdr3_nt: TGTGCCAGCAGTTACCAGGGCCAAGAGACCCAGTACTTC
cdr3_aa: CASSYQGQETQYF
v_call: TRBV6-6
d_call: NA
clone_size: NA
j_call: TRBJ2-5

cdr3_nt: TGTGCCTGGATGGACAGAGTGTTGTTCACTGAAGCTTTCTTT
cdr3_aa: CAWMDRVLFTEAFF
v_call: TRBV30
d_call: NA
clone_size: NA
j_call: TRBJ1-1

cdr3_nt: TGTGCCAGCAGCATTCCTTCTCAGAACGAGCAGTACTTC
cdr3_aa: CASSIPSQNEQYF
v_call: TRBV21-1
d_call: NA
clone_size: NA
j_call: TRBJ2-7

cdr3_nt: TGTGCCAGCAGTTTACAACTATTCACTGAAGCTTTCTTT
cdr3_aa: CASSLQLFTEAFF
v_call: TRBV27
d_call: NA
clone_size: few
j_call: TRBJ1-1

cdr3_nt: TGTGCCAGCAGTTACTTAGGAGGCCAGCCCCAGCATTTT
cdr3_aa: CASSYLGGQPQHF
v_call: TRBV6-2/TRBV6-3
d_call: NA
clone_size: few
j_call: TRBJ1-5

cdr3_nt: TGTGCCAGCAGCCAAGATTTTCCACATTTACATGTTTTGAACACTGAAGCTTTCTTT
cdr3_aa: CASSQDFPHLHVLNTEAFF
v_call: TRBV3-1/TRBV3-2
d_call: NA
clone_size: NA
j_call: TRBJ1-1

cdr3_nt: TGTGCCAGCAGTCCCCCGGGGGGGTCTCAGCCCCAGCATTTT
cdr3_aa: CASSPPGGSQPQHF
v_call: TRBV6-2/TRBV6-3
d_call: NA
clone_size: NA
j_call: TRBJ1-5

cdr3_nt: TGTGCCAGCAGTGACCAAGGGGAAGGTCAGCCCCAGCATTTT
cdr3_aa: CASSDQGEGQPQHF
v_call: TRBV2
d_call: NA
clone_size: NA
j_call: TRBJ1-5

cdr3_nt: TGTGCCACCCGGGGGGCCGGCTATGACACCGGGGAGCTGTTTTTT
cdr3_aa: CATRGAGYDTGELFF
v_call: TRBV24-1
d_call: NA
clone_size: NA
j_call: TRBJ2-2

cdr3_nt: TGTGCCAGCTCACCAATGAGGGGGCAGGGAGAGACCCAGTACTTC
cdr3_aa: CASSPMRGQGETQYF
v_call: TRBV18
d_call: TRBD1
clone_size: NA
j_call: TRBJ2-5

cdr3_nt: TGTGCCAGCAGTGACTCCAGGTCTGACGCTGGAAACACCATATATTTT
cdr3_aa: CASSDSRSDAGNTIYF
v_call: TRBV2
d_call: NA
clone_size: NA
j_call: TRBJ1-3

cdr3_nt: TGTGCCAGCAGTCCCCTCGGGACAGGGGGCGTCAGACTGCGCTCACCCCTCCACTTT
cdr3_aa: CASSPLGTGGVRLRSPLHF
v_call: TRBV27
d_call: TRBD1
clone_size: NA
j_call: TRBJ1-6

cdr3_nt: TGTGCCAGTAGTATGGCAGGGGGGACTTCCGAGCAGTACTTC
cdr3_aa: CASSMAGGTSEQYF
v_call: TRBV19
d_call: NA
clone_size: NA
j_call: TRBJ2-7

cdr3_nt: TGTGCCAGCAGTGTCGTAGCGGGGGGGCATGGTGAGCAGTTCTTC
cdr3_aa: CASSVVAGGHGEQFF
v_call: TRBV2
d_call: TRBD2
clone_size: NA
j_call: TRBJ2-1

cdr3_nt: TGCGCCAGCAGCTTACTCGGGACTATCGATACGCAGTATTTT
cdr3_aa: CASSLLGTIDTQYF
v_call: TRBV5-1
d_call: TRBD2
clone_size: NA
j_call: TRBJ2-3

cdr3_nt: TGCGCCAGCAGCGCTGGACAGAGAGATAATTCACCCCTCCACTTT
cdr3_aa: CASSAGQRDNSPLHF
v_call: TRBV5-1
d_call: NA
clone_size: NA
j_call: TRBJ1-6

cdr3_nt: TGTGCCAGCAGCGCCCGACAGGGGATCACTGAAGCTTTCTTT
cdr3_aa: CASSARQGITEAFF
v_call: TRBV7-3
d_call: TRBD1
clone_size: NA
j_call: TRBJ1-1

cdr3_nt: TGCGCCAGCAGCCAAGGGAGTTCTGGAAACACCATATATTTT
cdr3_aa: CASSQGSSGNTIYF
v_call: TRBV4-3
d_call: NA
clone_size: NA
j_call: TRBJ1-3

cdr3_nt: TGTGCCAGCAGCACCAAAACGGGACAGGGGGTTGGTGGCTACACCTTC
cdr3_aa: CASSTKTGQGVGGYTF
v_call: TRBV7-9
d_call: TRBD1
clone_size: NA
j_call: TRBJ1-2

cdr3_nt: TGCGCCAGCAGCCTGGAGGGGACAGTCGAAAAACTGTTTTTT
cdr3_aa: CASSLEGTVEKLFF
v_call: TRBV4-1
d_call: TRBD1
clone_size: NA
j_call: TRBJ1-4

cdr3_nt: TGTGCCAGCAGCCGCGACAGCTACAATGAGCAGTTCTTC
cdr3_aa: CASSRDSYNEQFF
v_call: TRBV5-6
d_call: NA
clone_size: NA
j_call: TRBJ2-1

cdr3_nt: TGTGCCAGCAGTACAATACAGGGTGTAGGGCCCCAGCATTTT
cdr3_aa: CASSTIQGVGPQHF
v_call: TRBV28
d_call: NA
clone_size: once
j_call: TRBJ1-5

cdr3_nt: TGTGCTAGTGGTTTCCCCACGGACAGGCCTCGTAGGGGCACTGAAGCTTTCTTT
cdr3_aa: CASGFPTDRPRRGTEAFF
v_call: TRBV12-5
d_call: TRBD1
clone_size: once
j_call: TRBJ1-1

cdr3_nt: TGTGCCAGCAGTGGGCCGACAGGGGGAAATTCACCCCTCCACTTT
cdr3_aa: CASSGPTGGNSPLHF
v_call: TRBV2
d_call: TRBD1
clone_size: NA
j_call: TRBJ1-6

cdr3_nt: TGCGCCAGCAGCCAAGATCCCCCTACGTACCAAGAGACCCAGTACTTC
cdr3_aa: CASSQDPPTYQETQYF
v_call: TRBV4-1
d_call: NA
clone_size: once
j_call: TRBJ2-5

cdr3_nt: TGTGCCAGCAGCCAAGTGGGACACAGCACAGATACGCAGTATTTT
cdr3_aa: CASSQVGHSTDTQYF
v_call: TRBV14
d_call: NA
clone_size: NA
j_call: TRBJ2-3

cdr3_nt: TGTGCCAGCAGCGTAGGGTTTGGTGACAGGAAGAGCGGGCAGTTCTTC
cdr3_aa: CASSVGFGDRKSGQFF
v_call: TRBV9
d_call: NA
clone_size: NA
j_call: TRBJ2-1

cdr3_nt: TGTGCCAGTAGTATAGGAAGGGCAGGGAAAACTGAAGCTTTCTTT
cdr3_aa: CASSIGRAGKTEAFF
v_call: TRBV19
d_call: NA
clone_size: NA
j_call: TRBJ1-1